One and the same sample provided the 25 T cell receptor beta chains below, sequenced in a study of metastatic and nonmetastatic thyroid tumors. From the PCR reads, TCRdb re-called clones with MiXCR. The table records tens of thousands of clones, approximately 13% of them present only once. Not a single patient had been given any form of treatment at any point before undergoing thyroid surgery. Sequenced sample: tumor tissue. The source of these receptors is a female donor with papillary thyroid cancer or a benign thyroid nodule (not recorded which). Some clones in this sample may be carry-over from other donors' samples.

For this clone: An end of the junction does not agree with germline; a read error may underlie this. The rearrangement links TRBV5-1 to TRBJ1-2; perhaps TRBD1 as D (5 bases). The CDR3 is 12 amino acids. Germline-derived CDR1 and CDR2 are SGHRS and YFSETQ. This CDR3 reads CASSRDRYGYTF. In DNA form, the CDR3 reads TGCGCCAGCAGCCGAGACAGATATGGCTACACATTC.

Many counts were recorded for this clone. V is TRBV12-3 or TRBV12-4 and J is TRBJ1-6; D ambiguous. This CDR3 region has 15 residues. V lost 3 bases, J lost 2 bases, and 8 bases lay in between. CDR3 sequence: CASSFRHPYNSPLHF. The CDR3, as DNA: TGTGCCAGCAGTTTTAGACACCCCTATAATTCACCCCTCCACTTT.

A note on this clone: A much more abundant neighbour one base away suggests this may be a read error. The rearrangement joins TRBV12-5 to TRBJ2-7, with 8 bases lining up with TRBD2. The germline V gene has CDR1 LGHNT and CDR2 FRNRAP. The CDR3 runs to 16 residues. Losses at the gene ends were 0 bases for V and 7 bases for J; bases not matched to a gene: 11. CDR3 bases: TGTGCTAGTGGTTTGGTTACCGGGACTAGACGTCGGGAGCAGTACTTC. Amino acid sequence: CASGLVTGTRRREQYF.

Many counts were recorded for this clone. The sample contains more than one DNA sequence encoding this CDR3. The chain's CDR3 is CASRSRDVPYEQYF. As DNA, the CDR3 is TGTGCCAGTCGGAGCAGGGATGTCCCCTACGAGCAGTACTTC. The V and J genes are TRBV25-1 and TRBJ2-7, with a tentative D call TRBD1 (5 bases). CDR3 size: 14 residues. CDR1 is MGHDK and CDR2 is SYGVNS in the germline V gene. The V gene lost 9 bases and the J gene lost 2 bases, with 17 bases spanning the gap.

This clone was observed many times. The chain joins TRBV7-9 to TRBJ2-7; D is uncertain. CDR1 is SEHNR, CDR2 FQNEAQ, per germline (reference sequence). With 1 base removed from V and 7 bases from J, the gap between germline ends came to 8 bases. The CDR3 is 12 residues long. The CDR3: CASSLERNEQYF. DNA of the CDR3: TGTGCCAGCAGCTTAGAGAGGAATGAGCAGTACTTC.

This clone was seen at least ten times. The rearrangement links TRBV9 to TRBJ1-2; D is perhaps TRBD1 (5 bases). Trimming left V 3 bases short and J 3 bases short, with 21 bases between. The CDR3 runs to 17 residues. In germline, CDR1 is SGDLS, CDR2 YYNGEE. As DNA, the CDR3 is TGTGCCAGCAGCGAGGACCCCCATGGGAGAGGGGACTATGGCTACACCTTC. Residues: CASSEDPHGRGDYGYTF.

In its sample, this clone was seen many times. The chain recombines TRBV5-1 with TRBJ2-3, with TRBD2 matching over 9 bases. The length of the CDR3 is 14 residues. V shed 3 bases and J 4 bases; nucleotides not matched to a gene: 3. The germline gives CDR1 SGHRS, CDR2 YFSETQ. This chain's CDR3 is CASSSGGRADTQYF. The CDR3 DNA is TGCGCCAGCAGCTCCGGCGGGAGGGCAGATACGCAGTATTTT.

This clone was picked up many times. This chain uses TRBV5-1 with TRBJ2-7, with 15 bases that match TRBD2. The germline CDR1 and CDR2 sequences are SGHRS and YFSETQ. Trimming took 3 bases from V and 5 from J; bases not matched to a gene: 6. The CDR3 length is 16 residues. CDR3 sequence: CASSWGTSGRSDEQYF. CDR3 coding DNA: TGCGCCAGCAGCTGGGGGACTAGCGGGAGGTCGGACGAGCAGTACTTC.

This clone occurred many times. This chain connects TRBV5-1 to TRBJ2-3, with 13 bases fitting TRBD2. Trimming removed 3 bases from V and 4 bases from J; junction bases left unmatched: 2. Germline lookup yields CDR1 SGHRS and CDR2 YFSETQ. This CDR3 contains 15 residues. The CDR3 loop is CASSSLAGGPDTQYF. The CDR3 DNA sequence: TGCGCCAGCAGCTCACTAGCGGGAGGGCCAGATACGCAGTATTTT.

Worth noting for this clone: This is likely a read error, given that the CDR3 carries no conserved phenylalanine or tryptophan at its end. The chain links TRBV12-3 or TRBV12-4 to TRBJ1-5, with 9 positions matching TRBD1. This CDR3 region has 15 residues. V shed 7 bases and J 2 bases; nucleotides not matched to a gene: 6. The CDR3 sequence: CASIPGQGGNQPQHS. For the CDR3, the DNA is TGTGCCAGCATCCCGGGACAGGGAGGCAATCAGCCCCAGCATTCT.

In its sample, this clone was seen many times. The chain recombines TRBV5-4 with TRBJ2-1; 7 bases are shared with TRBD1. This CDR3 region has 15 residues. Per the germline V gene, CDR1 is SGHNT and CDR2 is YYREEE (reference sequence). With 2 bases clipped from V and 3 bases from J, the junction kept 5 bases outside the gene matches. This chain's CDR3 is CASSFGGQVYNEQFF. The CDR3 DNA follows: TGTGCCAGCAGCTTTGGTGGACAGGTCTACAATGAGCAGTTCTTC.

Many counts were recorded for this clone. The chain has TRBV19 and TRBJ1-2; unclear D gene. V was trimmed by 1 base and J by 4 bases, leaving 7 bases between them. This CDR3 region has 13 residues. Germline loops: CDR1 LNHDA, CDR2 SQIVND (reference sequence). The CDR3 reads CASSIGEGYGYTF. The CDR3 DNA sequence: TGTGCCAGTAGTATAGGCGAGGGCTATGGCTACACCTTC.

V gene TRBV20-1 combines with J gene TRBJ2-5; D uncertain. CDR1 and CDR2 from the germline V gene are DFQATT and SNEGSKA (reference sequence). The CDR3 length is 12 residues. V lost 6 bases and J 9 bases, leaving 17 bases between the germline ends. The CDR3 protein is CSAGAPPLAQYF. CDR3 DNA: TGCAGTGCGGGCGCCCCCCCCCTTGCCCAGTACTTC.

This clone was detected ten times or more. Other DNA sequences from this sample encode an identical CDR3 as well. The V call is TRBV7-9, the J call TRBJ2-5; 9 bases are shared with TRBD2. The CDR3 has 16 amino acids. The V and J ends lost 5 bases and 5 bases, in that order; junction bases with no gene match: 12. The germline V gene encodes CDR1 SEHNR and CDR2 FQNEAQ (reference sequence). In nucleotides, the CDR3 is TGTGCCAGCAGCCCTCTGAGACTAGCGGCTCAGGAGACCCAGTACTTC. Translation gives CASSPLRLAAQETQYF.

As for this clone: Since a much larger clone is just one base distant, this may be a read error. Additional DNA sequences in this sample encode the identical CDR3. The gene calls are TRBV11-3 and TRBJ1-2; possible D gene TRBD1, 6 bases. The ends were cut back, 0 bases at V and 2 bases at J, with 7 bases in the middle. The germline CDR1 and CDR2 sequences are SGHNT and YENEEA. CDR3 length: 14 residues. The DNA for the CDR3 is TGTGCCAGCAGCTTAGACACAGGGAACTATGGCTACACCTTC. Translation: CASSLDTGNYGYTF.

This clone was counted a single time. V is TRBV7-2 and J is TRBJ2-5, with D uncertain. Germline assignment: CDR1 SGHTA and CDR2 FQGNSA. V was clipped by 0 bases and J by 2 bases, with 4 bases between them. CDR3 size: 13 residues. This CDR3 reads CASSLAAQETQYF. CDR3 sequence (DNA): TGTGCCAGCAGCTTAGCGGCACAAGAGACCCAGTACTTC. The full variable domain, with the rest looked up from reference TRBV7-2 and TRBJ2-5, is GAGVSQSPSNKVTEKGKDVELRCDPISGHTALYWYRQSLGQGLEFLIYFQGNSAPDKSGLPSDRFSAERTGGSVSTLTIQRTQQEDSAVYLCASSLAAQETQYFGPGTRLLVL.

This clone was counted at least ten times. V and J are TRBV5-6 and TRBJ2-1, with a tentative D call TRBD2 (5 bases). V gave up 3 bases and J gave up 2 bases, with 15 bases separating them. Germline lookup yields CDR1 SGHDT and CDR2 YYEEEE. The CDR3 covers 16 residues. CDR3 sequence (DNA): TGTGCCAGCAGCTGGAGGCAAGGTTACCCCTACAATGAGCAGTTCTTC. It translates to CASSWRQGYPYNEQFF.

This clone was counted ten times or more. This sequence joins TRBV30 and TRBJ1-2, with unresolved D. Germline V gives CDR1 GTSNPN, CDR2 SVGIG (reference sequence). The CDR3 runs to 12 residues. Trimming took 8 bases from V and 5 from J, leaving 15 bases between them. The CDR3 sequence: CAGGLAGYGYTF. CDR3 DNA: TGTGCCGGAGGCTTGGCTGGGTATGGCTACACCTTC.

This clone came up many times. This rearrangement joins TRBV12-3 or TRBV12-4 to TRBJ2-1; D perhaps matches TRBD1 (6 bases). V lost 3 bases, J lost 6 bases, and 12 bases lay in between. The CDR3 sequence is 14 residues long. The chain's CDR3 is CASSLLGARNEQFF. CDR3 DNA sequence: TGTGCCAGCAGTTTGTTGGGGGCGCGCAATGAGCAGTTCTTC.

This clone appeared once. One base away lies a much larger clone, so this may be a sequencing read error. This chain links TRBV18 with TRBJ2-7; no definite D call. This CDR3 is 12 amino acids long. With 6 bases removed from V and 8 bases from J, the gap between germline ends came to 14 bases. The V gene's germline CDR1 is KGHSH and CDR2 LQKENI. The CDR3 region is CASSPSRFQQYF. Here the CDR3 DNA reads TGTGCCAGCTCTCCCTCCCGGTTCCAGCAGTACTTC.

This chain links TRBV5-6 with TRBJ1-2; no definite D call. In germline, CDR1 is SGHDT, CDR2 YYEEEE. V was cut by 1 base and J by 6 bases, with 13 bases left in between. The CDR3 has 14 residues. The CDR3 coding sequence is TGTGCCAGCAGCTTGATACGGGCCCTTAATGGCTACACCTTC. As protein: CASSLIRALNGYTF.

The gene calls are TRBV6-1 and TRBJ2-1; tentatively, D is TRBD1 or TRBD2 (5 bases each). There are 15 residues in the CDR3. In germline, CDR1 is MNHNS, CDR2 SASEGT. Trimming cost V 4 bases and J 10 bases, with 20 bases left between them. The CDR3, as DNA: TGTGCCAGCAGTGCCCCCCAAGGGGTTAGCGACGAGCAGTTCTTC. It translates to CASSAPQGVSDEQFF.

With regard to this clone: This could be a read error, since a much larger clone is one nucleotide away. V and J are TRBV2 and TRBJ1-1; 7 bases fit TRBD1. This CDR3 contains 13 residues. Per the germline V gene, CDR1 is SNHLY and CDR2 is FYNNEI. The CDR3 nucleotides read TGTGCCAGCAGTCCCGGGACAGACACTGGAGCTTTCTTT. Its protein is CASSPGTDTGAFF.

This clone was observed many times. The genes are TRBV24-1 and TRBJ2-7; 10 positions agree with TRBD2. V lost 2 bases, J lost 2 bases, and 5 bases stayed unmatched. Germline CDR1 KGHDR, CDR2 SFDVKD. This CDR3 contains 16 residues. The CDR3 loop is CATSDSGSGRPYEQYF. The CDR3 DNA sequence: TGTGCCACCAGTGATTCGGGTAGCGGGAGGCCCTACGAGCAGTACTTC.

A remark on this clone: A much larger clone is a single base away; this may be a read error. The chain is built from TRBV5-6 and TRBJ2-7; no clear D gene. The CDR3 is made up of 15 amino acids. The V gene's germline CDR1 is SGHDT and CDR2 YYEEEE. The CDR3 protein is CAISLERRRAYEQYF. In DNA form, the CDR3 reads TGTGCCATCAGCTTGGAGCGTCGAAGGGCGTACGAGCAGTACTTC.